The T cell receptor (beta chain) under discussion was sequenced for a study of cytomegalovirus exposure and HLA in healthy donors. Background on the study: Earlier, 100 million or so unique TCR beta sequences were recovered from roughly 200 million T cells by an analysis. Study-level findings and limits: CMV serostatus stood as the only immune exposure information on hand. Prediction of most subjects' HLA-A and HLA-B alleles by TCR beta sequences was reportedly accurate.

Trimming cost V 7 bases and J 1 base, with 10 bases left between them. The CDR3 is made up of 13 amino acids. Germline CDR1 reads ENHRY; CDR2 reads SYGVKD. 60 Vbeta and 13 Jbeta primers were used in PCR. TCRdb keeps only in-frame clones here, not all; method: immunoSEQ multiplex PCR. Reported are roughly 70,000 clones; the ten largest clones contain 2.7%. Points on this clone: Its antigen remains unidentified.

The sample comprised PBMCs. The chain carries TRBV10-3 and TRBJ1-1, with D maybe TRBD1 (6 bases). The source of this sequence is a middle-aged man in good health and CMV-seronegative. The CDR3 DNA is TGTGCCATCAATCGACAGGAGAACACTGAAGCTTTCTTT. Translating it yields CAINRQENTEAFF.